These T cell receptor beta chains were read from a single sample in a study of blood T cell repertoires in COVID-19. Some clones are missing from TCRdb's copy, which holds only in-frame ones; the method was immunoSEQ multiplex PCR. The sample lists about 220,000 clones, roughly 81% occurring once. The sample comprised peripheral blood. The receptors stem from a man aged 50-59 years who had recovered from COVID-19. Each CDR3 is given without its conserved first and last residue.

V gene: TRBV6-5
J gene: TRBJ2-7
CDR3 protein: ASRPDRVAYEQY

V gene: TRBV9
J gene: TRBJ2-3
CDR3 protein: ASSVAVAGGPTDTQY

V gene: TRBV13
J gene: TRBJ2-7
CDR3 protein: ASSQQGQGAIYEQY

V gene: TRBV11-2
J gene: TRBJ2-1
CDR3 protein: ASGSRQRTAYNEQF

V gene: TRBV18
J gene: TRBJ2-3
CDR3 protein: ASSPPGLAGSDTQY

V gene: TRBV3-1/TRBV3-2
J gene: TRBJ2-7
CDR3 protein: ASSQEGLASEQY

V gene: TRBV6-6
J gene: TRBJ2-5
CDR3 protein: ASRTREGHETQY

V gene: TRBV5-7
J gene: TRBJ2-3
CDR3 protein: ASSRRTGFTDTQY

V gene: TRBV6-5
J gene: TRBJ2-7
CDR3 protein: ASSYSRQGDEQY

V gene: TRBV18
J gene: TRBJ2-7
CDR3 protein: ASSPASGRGDEQY

V gene: TRBV5-4
J gene: TRBJ1-2
CDR3 protein: ASSLVDINYGYT

V gene: TRBV28
J gene: TRBJ2-3
CDR3 protein: ASSLAGAGADTQY

V gene: TRBV29-1
J gene: TRBJ2-7
CDR3 protein: SVDFEGSYEQY

V gene: TRBV5-1
J gene: TRBJ2-7
CDR3 protein: ASKIGLVYDEQY

V gene: TRBV7-9
J gene: TRBJ1-3
CDR3 protein: ASSSDRRSGNTIY

V gene: TRBV7-9
J gene: TRBJ2-7
CDR3 protein: ASSLRLAYEQY